A single sample gave rise to the 25 T cell receptor beta chains below, sequenced in a study of shared clonotypes between healthy human individuals. Only in-frame clones appear in the TCRdb table, and some are missing; sequencing was by immunoSEQ multiplex PCR. The profile shows under 1,100,000 clones, more than 75% of them singletons. The sequenced material came from memory CD4+ T cells from PBMCs. Subset denoted: CD45RA-negative fraction. These receptors were obtained from a man younger than 30 in good health. Some clones in this sample may be carry-over from other donors' samples.

The chain recombines TRBV30 with TRBJ2-5; 12 bases line up with TRBD2. Germline values: CDR1 GTSNPN, CDR2 SVGIG (reference sequence). The CDR3 loop spans 16 amino acids. V lost 5 bases, J lost 1 base, and 8 bases stayed unmatched. CDR3 coding DNA: TGTGCCTGGGGACCTCGGACTAGCGGGATCCAAGAGACCCAGTACTTC. It specifies CAWGPRTSGIQETQYF.

The gene calls are TRBV5-1 and TRBJ2-3; D unclear. Germline-derived CDR1 and CDR2 are SGHRS and YFSETQ. With 1 base removed from V and 2 bases from J, the gap between germline ends came to 8 bases. This CDR3 spans 14 amino acids. CDR3 sequence (DNA): TGCGCCAGCAGCTTGATGGCTGCCACAGATACGCAGTATTTT. Its translation: CASSLMAATDTQYF.

V and J are TRBV5-6 and TRBJ2-1; 7 bases map to TRBD1. Unmatched junction bases numbered 8, after V lost 4 bases and J lost 4 bases. This CDR3 has 15 amino acids. Germline assignment: CDR1 SGHDT and CDR2 YYEEEE. The CDR3 DNA sequence: TGTGCCAGCAGCCGTAAGGGACAGTCATACAATGAGCAGTTCTTC. Translation gives CASSRKGQSYNEQFF.

The chain links TRBV19 to TRBJ2-7, with 10 bases fitting TRBD1. With V trimmed by 5 bases and J by 3 bases, 10 bases remained unmatched. CDR1 and CDR2 (germline): LNHDA, SQIVND (reference sequence). This CDR3 has 16 amino acids. CDR3: CASSPHAGTGDYEQYF. The CDR3 DNA reads TGTGCCAGTAGTCCACACGCCGGGACAGGGGACTACGAGCAGTACTTC.

This rearrangement joins TRBV2 to TRBJ2-7; D is unresolved. Germline V CDR1 and CDR2: SNHLY, FYNNEI. The CDR3 loop spans 12 amino acids. The V end was cut by 7 bases, the J end by 4 bases, with 11 bases between. CDR3 amino acids: CASMGTLYEQYF. CDR3 in DNA: TGTGCCAGCATGGGCACTCTGTACGAGCAGTACTTC. The full variable domain, its missing parts supplied by reference TRBV2 and TRBJ2-7, is EPEVTQTPSHQVTQMGQEVILRCVPISNHLYFYWYRQILGQKVEFLVSFYNNEISEKSEIFDDQFSVERPDGSNFTLKIRSTKLEDSAMYFCASMGTLYEQYFGPGTRLTVT.

V usage is TRBV19 and J usage is TRBJ1-2; a weak D match, TRBD1 (6 bases). Between the trimmed V and J ends, which lost 1 base and 4 bases, there was a span of 13 bases. The germline V gene has CDR1 LNHDA and CDR2 SQIVND (reference sequence). The CDR3 extends over 15 amino acids. The CDR3 sequence: CASSIVTQGTYGYTF. The CDR3 region has the DNA TGTGCCAGTAGTATAGTTACGCAGGGGACCTATGGCTACACCTTC.

The V and J genes are TRBV12-5 and TRBJ1-5; 7 bases fit TRBD1. This CDR3 has 14 residues. Germline V gives CDR1 LGHNT, CDR2 FRNRAP. The V segment lost 6 bases and the J segment 2 bases; nucleotides outside the gene matches: 4. The CDR3 nucleotides are TGTGCTAGTGGGACAGGGCCCGGCAATCAGCCCCAGCATTTT. This sequence encodes CASGTGPGNQPQHF.

This sequence joins TRBV2 and TRBJ2-7; D might be TRBD2 (5 bases). Trimming took 4 bases from V and 13 from J, leaving 17 bases between them. From germline, CDR1 is SNHLY and CDR2 FYNNEI. The CDR3 is 12 amino acids. The CDR3 coding sequence is TGTGCCAGCAGTGCCGAGGACTCCCGAGGTTACTTC. Protein product: CASSAEDSRGYF.

The chain uses TRBV29-1 and TRBJ2-1; 8 bases fit TRBD2. CDR1 SQVTM and CDR2 ANQGSEA come from the germline V gene. V shed 4 bases and J 4 bases; nucleotides not matched to a gene: 9. The CDR3 runs 15 residues. CDR3 protein: CSVVLTSALYNEQFF. The DNA of the CDR3 is TGCAGCGTTGTACTGACTAGCGCACTGTACAATGAGCAGTTCTTC.

The rearrangement joins TRBV28 to TRBJ1-5; a weak D match, TRBD1 (5 bases). Trimming removed 5 bases from V and 4 bases from J, with 21 bases in between. There are 17 residues in the CDR3. Germline V CDR1 and CDR2: MDHEN, SYDVKM. The CDR3 region is CASSPSGAGRGNQPQHF. The CDR3 region has the DNA TGTGCCAGCAGTCCCTCTGGGGCGGGGAGGGGAAATCAGCCCCAGCATTTT.

The V gene is TRBV14, the J gene TRBJ1-2; D ambiguous. Germline assignment: CDR1 SGHDN and CDR2 FVKESK. The V end was cut by 1 base, the J end by 8 bases, with 11 bases between. The CDR3 contains 13 residues. CDR3 residues: CASSQVPRQGYTF. CDR3 nucleotide sequence: TGTGCCAGCAGCCAAGTACCCCGGCAAGGCTACACCTTC.

The chain links TRBV7-2 to TRBJ2-5; 16 bases are a match to TRBD2. The CDR3 spans 16 residues. V was clipped by 5 bases and J by 4 bases; unmatched bases: 4. Germline CDR1 SGHTA, CDR2 FQGNSA. CDR3 residues: CASSPGLAGGLETQYF. The CDR3 nucleotides read TGTGCCAGCAGCCCGGGACTAGCGGGAGGGTTAGAGACCCAGTACTTC.

This clone was observed a handful of times. The chain combines TRBV21-1 with TRBJ2-1; the DNA was not compared with TRBD2, the D call given in the table. TRBV21-1 is flagged as a pseudogene. This CDR3 has 24 residues. The chain's CDR3 is CASSKAPLPLRRRERGFSYNEQFF. The DNA for the CDR3 is TGTGCCAGCAGCAAAGCGCCACTCCCTTTAAGAAGGCGGGAGAGGGGATTCTCCTACAATGAGCAGTTCTTC.

The CDR3 sequence is CASGTWAGGLAPDTQYF. Written as DNA, the CDR3 is TGTGCTAGTGGCACCTGGGCCGGCGGGCTAGCCCCAGATACGCAGTATTTT. The J gene is TRBJ2-3, the V gene TRBV12-5; weak D call: TRBD2 (5 bases). The V gene lost 6 bases and the J gene lost 4 bases, with 23 bases spanning the gap. The CDR3 is 17 residues long. The germline CDR1 and CDR2 sequences are LGHNT and FRNRAP.

This clone was detected only a few times. The chain is built from TRBV11-2 and TRBJ1-1; D is undetermined. The germline V gene has CDR1 SGHAT and CDR2 FQNNGV. V lost 0 bases and J 8 bases, leaving 13 bases between the germline ends. The CDR3 loop spans 14 amino acids. The CDR3 DNA reads as TGTGCCAGCAGCTTAGATCAGCGCTACCAAGAAGCTTTCTTT. Protein: CASSLDQRYQEAFF.

The chain couples TRBV5-1 to TRBJ2-3, with TRBD2 matching over 11 bases. Unmatched junction bases numbered 8, after V lost 4 bases and J lost 4 bases. The CDR3 consists of 16 residues. The germline CDR1 and CDR2 sequences are SGHRS and YFSETQ. CDR3 amino acids: CASSRLTSGNPDTQYF. CDR3 bases: TGCGCCAGCAGCCGCCTGACTAGCGGGAACCCAGATACGCAGTATTTT.

The chain recombines TRBV6-5 with TRBJ2-3; TRBD1 is a possible D gene (6 bases). CDR3 length equals 11 residues. Trimming took 2 bases from V and 11 from J, leaving 8 bases between them. Germline V lookup: CDR1 MNHEY, CDR2 SVGAGI. The CDR3 nucleotides are TGTGCCAGCAGTTACATGGACAGGCAGTATTTT. It is translated as CASSYMDRQYF.

V gene TRBV28 combines with J gene TRBJ1-2, with 8 bases identical to TRBD1. Germline V gives CDR1 MDHEN, CDR2 SYDVKM. Losses at the gene ends were 1 base for V and 5 bases for J; bases not matched to a gene: 3. The CDR3 runs 14 residues. In DNA, the CDR3 is TGTGCCAGCAGTTTATCGAGGACAGGGTATGGCTACACCTTC. It yields the protein CASSLSRTGYGYTF.

CDR3 sequence reads: CATSSYGGNTEAFF. The CDR3 DNA reads TGTGCCACCAGCAGTTACGGGGGGAACACTGAAGCTTTCTTT. The V and J genes are TRBV15 and TRBJ1-1, with D perhaps matching TRBD1 (5 bases). The CDR3 runs to 14 residues. Between the trimmed V and J ends, which lost 3 bases and 1 base, there was a span of 9 bases. Per the germline V gene, CDR1 is LNHNV and CDR2 is YYDKDF (reference sequence).

This chain connects TRBV5-1 to TRBJ2-2, with a weak D call TRBD1 (5 bases). Germline V gene sequence: CDR1 SGHRS, CDR2 YFSETQ. The CDR3 extends over 16 amino acids. Trimming took 0 bases from V and 0 from J, leaving 9 bases between them. The CDR3 DNA reads TGCGCCAGCAGCTTGGAGCAGGGCGCGAACACCGGGGAGCTGTTTTTT. Translating it yields CASSLEQGANTGELFF.

The CDR3 loop is CASSLLGGGTYEQYF. DNA of the CDR3: TGTGCCAGCAGCTTACTCGGGGGAGGTACCTACGAGCAGTACTTC. V gene TRBV7-3 combines with J gene TRBJ2-7; D perhaps matches TRBD2 (6 bases). Trimming removed 2 bases from V and 2 bases from J, with 13 bases in between. Germline V lookup: CDR1 SGHTA, CDR2 FQGTGA. CDR3 length equals 15 residues. The entire variable domain, with the rest obtained from reference TRBV7-3 and TRBJ2-7, is as follows: GAGVSQTPSNKVTEKGKYVELRCDPISGHTALYWYRQSLGQGPEFLIYFQGTGAADDSGLPNDRFFAVRPEGSVSTLKIQRTERGDSAVYLCASSLLGGGTYEQYFGPGTRLTVT.

The V gene is TRBV5-1, the J gene TRBJ2-1; 8 nucleotides line up with TRBD2. Germline lookup yields CDR1 SGHRS and CDR2 YFSETQ. The CDR3 spans 18 residues. Unmatched junction bases numbered 17, after V lost 1 base and J lost 8 bases. The CDR3 DNA sequence: TGCGCCAGCAGCTTGTGGGGACCAGCGGGGGTTTTCAACGATGAGCAGTTCTTC. Translation gives CASSLWGPAGVFNDEQFF. Together with reference TRBV5-1 and TRBJ2-1, the CDR3 gives the full variable domain: KAGVTQTPRYLIKTRGQQVTLSCSPISGHRSVSWYQQTPGQGLQFLFEYFSETQRNKGNFPGRFSGRQFSNSRSEMNVSTLELGDSALYLCASSLWGPAGVFNDEQFFGPGTRLTVL.

This sequence joins TRBV21-1 and TRBJ1-1. TRBV21-1 is marked as a pseudogene. The CDR3 length is 11 residues. CDR3 loop: CASSLPTEAFF. CDR3 sequence (DNA): TGTGCCAGCAGCCTACCCACTGAAGCTTTCTTT.

Only one count was recorded for this clone. The chain combines TRBV5-4 with TRBJ2-5; D gene uncertain. This CDR3 is 14 amino acids long. V was trimmed by 4 bases and J by 1 base, leaving 11 bases between them. Looked up from germline, CDR1 is SGHNT and CDR2 is YYREEE (reference sequence). The chain's CDR3 is CASSPGRPQETQYF. For the CDR3, the DNA is TGTGCCAGCAGCCCCGGCCGACCCCAAGAGACCCAGTACTTC.

This rearrangement joins TRBV11-2 to TRBJ1-3; D is perhaps TRBD1 (6 bases). V was shortened by 2 bases and J by 0 bases, with 8 bases between the two germline ends. The germline V gene encodes CDR1 SGHAT and CDR2 FQNNGV. The CDR3 loop spans 15 amino acids. The DNA for the CDR3 is TGTGCCAGCAGCTTATTACAGGGCTCTGGAAACACCATATATTTT. This translates into CASSLLQGSGNTIYF. The full variable domain, completed using reference TRBV11-2 and TRBJ1-3, is EAGVAQSPRYKIIEKRQSVAFWCNPISGHATLYWYQQILGQGPKLLIQFQNNGVVDDSQLPKDRFSAERLKGVDSTLKIQPAKLEDSAVYLCASSLLQGSGNTIYFGEGSWLTVV.